This T cell receptor (beta chain) emerged from a study of shared clonotypes between healthy human individuals. Whole-study results and caveats: Only blood samples were collected, and tissue repertoires likely differ. The represented genetic and exposure-history diversity was limited by the small number of donors.

Germline values: CDR1 GTSNPN, CDR2 SVGIG (reference sequence). The CDR3 runs to 16 residues. The V and J ends lost 4 bases and 1 base respectively, with 19 bases between them. Sequencing was performed with immunoSEQ multiplex PCR; in TCRdb, only in-frame clones are kept and a portion is missing. The sample contains 400,000 to 600,000 clones, almost 80% of which appear only once. This clone was counted between two and nine times. Its cognate antigen is unknown. The sequence came from a woman aged 35 to 49 in good health. Some clones in this sample may be carry-over from other donors' samples. V and J are TRBV30 and TRBJ1-1, with D possibly matching TRBD1 (5 bases). The sample comprised PBMCs. CDR3 DNA sequence: TGTGCCTGGAAAGACAGCAGGGCATGGAGGAACACTGAAGCTTTCTTT. This sequence encodes CAWKDSRAWRNTEAFF.